The 23 T cell receptor beta chains given below trace back to one sample, sequenced in a study of blood T cell repertoires in COVID-19. This table comes from immunoSEQ multiplex PCR, and its TCRdb copy is limited to in-frame clones, with some not included. The sample comprises over 600,000 clones, approximately 90% of which are singletons, and 0.2% to 0.3% rests with the top ten. The material sequenced was peripheral blood. Receptors were obtained from a young woman with acute or convalescent COVID-19.

For this clone: Other DNA sequences of this sample code for an identical CDR3. CDR3: CASSLGDSYEQYF. DNA of the CDR3: TGTGCCAGCAGTTTAGGGGACAGCTACGAGCAGTACTTC. V usage is TRBV27 and J usage is TRBJ2-7; TRBD1 aligns across 7 bases. CDR1 is MNHEY and CDR2 is SMNVEV in the germline V gene (reference sequence). V gave up 2 bases and J gave up 3 bases; unmatched junction bases: 1. This CDR3 has 13 amino acids.

V is TRBV27 and J is TRBJ2-6; 7 positions match TRBD1. Germline CDR1 reads MNHEY; CDR2 reads SMNVEV (reference sequence). J was trimmed by 15 bases and V by 6 bases; bases with no gene match: 14. This CDR3 region has 14 residues. Here the CDR3 DNA reads TGTGCCAGCAGCCCCGGGACAGCCTCTTTCCCCCTGACTTTC. It specifies CASSPGTASFPLTF.

The CDR3 DNA sequence: TGTGCCAGCAGTTTTGTCCGCCGAGGGTTCACCGGGGAGCTGTTTTTT. Encoded protein: CASSFVRRGFTGELFF. The chain uses TRBV27 and TRBJ2-2; D possibly corresponds to TRBD2 (5 bases). Germline assignment: CDR1 MNHEY and CDR2 SMNVEV (reference sequence). Trimming shortened V by 3 bases and J by 4 bases, and 15 bases separated the two germline ends. The CDR3 spans 16 residues.

J is TRBJ1-1 and V is TRBV11-2, with D tentatively TRBD1 (6 bases). Germline CDR1 SGHAT, CDR2 FQNNGV. CDR3 length: 14 residues. Deletions cut 1 base from V and 5 bases from J, with 11 bases between. DNA of the CDR3: TGTGCCAGCAGCTTAGCTAGGGGGGGAACTGAAGCTTTCTTT. It translates to CASSLARGGTEAFF.

J is TRBJ1-2 and V is TRBV12-3 or TRBV12-4, with 11 bases lining up with TRBD1. With V trimmed by 5 bases and J by 7 bases, 3 bases remained unmatched. The CDR3 spans 13 residues. As DNA, the CDR3 is TGTGCCAGCAGTCGGACAGGGGGCAGTGGCTACACCTTC. This codes for CASSRTGGSGYTF.

V is TRBV19 and J is TRBJ1-1, with 10 bases matching TRBD1. Germline V CDR1 and CDR2: LNHDA, SQIVND (reference sequence). The length of the CDR3 is 14 residues. J gave up 4 bases and V 7 bases, and 6 bases lay outside the gene matches. The CDR3 DNA follows: TGTGCCAGTACCGTGGACAGGGGGAGCACTGAAGCTTTCTTT. This sequence encodes CASTVDRGSTEAFF. Variable domain in full (rest from reference TRBV19 and TRBJ1-1): DGGITQSPKYLFRKEGQNVTLSCEQNLNHDAMYWYRQDPGQGLRLIYYSQIVNDFQKGDIAEGYSVSREKKESFPLTVTSAQKNPTAFYLCASTVDRGSTEAFFGQGTRLTVV.

The V and J genes are TRBV19 and TRBJ2-5; 8 bases map to TRBD2. The V and J ends lost 3 bases and 5 bases, in that order; junction bases with no gene match: 5. This CDR3 has 14 amino acids. The germline V gene has CDR1 LNHDA and CDR2 SQIVND (reference sequence). In nucleotides, the CDR3 is TGTGCCAGTAGTATCCGGGGGGGCCGTGAGACCCAGTACTTC. Its protein is CASSIRGGRETQYF.

J is TRBJ1-1 and V is TRBV19; a weak D match, TRBD1 (5 bases). This CDR3 has 15 residues. V lost 7 bases and J lost 0, with 15 bases in between. The germline V gene has CDR1 LNHDA and CDR2 SQIVND (reference sequence). Here the CDR3 DNA reads TGTGCCAGTACCCCCCAAACACAGGTGAACACTGAAGCTTTCTTT. This codes for CASTPQTQVNTEAFF.

The chain uses TRBV27 and TRBJ2-7, with D possibly being TRBD1 (6 bases). Germline assignment: CDR1 MNHEY and CDR2 SMNVEV (reference sequence). Trimming left V 5 bases short and J 3 bases short, with 17 bases between. The length of the CDR3 is 15 residues. CDR3 sequence reads: CASSPRTGIVYEQYF. The CDR3 region has the DNA TGTGCCAGCAGTCCCAGAACAGGGATTGTCTACGAGCAGTACTTC.

The CDR3 region has the DNA TGCGCCAGCAGCCAAGCCCGGGGTTTCGAAAAACTGTTTTTT. It is translated as CASSQARGFEKLFF. The chain uses TRBV4-3 and TRBJ1-4; D unclear. The germline V gene has CDR1 LGHNA and CDR2 YSLEER. V was pared by 1 base and J by 8 bases, with 11 bases between. The CDR3 totals 14 residues.

The V and J genes are TRBV5-1 and TRBJ1-4; a possible D gene is TRBD1 (6 bases). With 4 bases removed from V and 8 bases from J, the gap between germline ends came to 18 bases. Germline assignment: CDR1 SGHRS and CDR2 YFSETQ. The CDR3 is made up of 15 amino acids. Here the CDR3 DNA reads TGCGCCAGCAGCCTGAACAGGGATTCATACGAAAAACTGTTTTTT. Residues: CASSLNRDSYEKLFF.

Concerning this clone itself: Other DNA sequences in the same sample also yield this CDR3. This rearrangement joins TRBV12-3 or TRBV12-4 to TRBJ2-7; D unclear. The CDR3 extends over 11 amino acids. V was shortened by 3 bases and J by 6 bases, with 6 bases between the two germline ends. The CDR3 bases are TGTGCCAGCAGTTTCGGTGGCGAGCAGTACTTC. It codes for CASSFGGEQYF.

The DNA of the CDR3 is TGTGCCAGCAGCATGGGACCGTTGACTCCCCAGCATTTT. Residues: CASSMGPLTPQHF. The chain combines TRBV5-6 with TRBJ1-5, with D maybe TRBD1 (5 bases). With 4 bases removed from V and 10 bases from J, the gap between germline ends came to 15 bases. The CDR3 is made up of 13 amino acids. Germline V gene data show CDR1 as SGHDT and CDR2 as YYEEEE.

V gene TRBV15 combines with J gene TRBJ2-6, with a tentative D call TRBD2 (6 bases). The CDR3 is 21 residues long. Trimming shortened V by 0 bases and J by 2 bases, and 23 bases separated the two germline ends. Germline CDR1 and CDR2: LNHNV and YYDKDF (reference sequence). The CDR3: CATSRERTGAGKRTGANVLTF. CDR3 nucleotide sequence: TGTGCCACCAGCAGAGAGCGAACGGGTGCGGGGAAAAGGACTGGGGCCAACGTCCTGACTTTC. The complete variable domain, with remaining parts taken from reference TRBV15 and TRBJ2-6, reads DAMVIQNPRYQVTQFGKPVTLSCSQTLNHNVMYWYQQKSSQAPKLLFHYYDKDFNNEADTPDNFQSRRPNTSFCFLDIRSPGLGDTAMYLCATSRERTGAGKRTGANVLTFGAGSRLTVL.

CDR3 nucleotides: TGTGCCAGCAGTCAGCGCGGTCACCCCAATAATTCACCCCTCCACTTT. Protein sequence: CASSQRGHPNNSPLHF. The chain is built from TRBV3-1 (or the pseudogene TRBV3-2) and TRBJ1-6; D not resolved. This CDR3 contains 16 residues. V shed 6 bases and J shed 5 bases, with 17 bases lying between them. Looked up from germline, CDR1 is LGHDT and CDR2 is YNNKEL (reference sequence).

The CDR3 sequence is CASSRLAGFSYNEQFF. The CDR3 DNA sequence: TGTGCCAGCAGCAGACTAGCGGGGTTCTCCTACAATGAGCAGTTCTTC. This sequence joins TRBV7-2 and TRBJ2-1; the match to TRBD2 covers 11 bases. The CDR3 runs to 16 residues. The V segment lost 5 bases and the J segment 0 bases; nucleotides outside the gene matches: 3. The germline V gene encodes CDR1 SGHTA and CDR2 FQGNSA.

In this sample, this clone turned up once. The CDR3 loop is CASSLILNTEAFF. The CDR3, as DNA: TGTGCCAGCAGTCTTATTTTGAACACTGAAGCTTTCTTT. V is TRBV27 and J is TRBJ1-1, with D unresolved. CDR3 length: 13 residues. Germline V lookup: CDR1 MNHEY, CDR2 SMNVEV (reference sequence). Trimming left V 5 bases short and J 0 bases short, with 7 bases between.

The chain links TRBV2 to TRBJ1-6; D is perhaps TRBD1 (6 bases). V was trimmed by 7 bases and J by 3 bases, leaving 19 bases between them. Germline V CDR1 and CDR2: SNHLY, FYNNEI. The CDR3 length is 17 residues. In nucleotides, the CDR3 is TGTGCCAGCATAGTCCTGGCAGGGGCCGGCTATAATTCACCCCTCCACTTT. Protein sequence: CASIVLAGAGYNSPLHF.

This chain uses TRBV5-4 with TRBJ1-1; perhaps TRBD1 as D (5 bases). Trimming shortened V by 4 bases and J by 6 bases, and 19 bases separated the two germline ends. CDR3 length: 15 residues. Germline V gives CDR1 SGHNT, CDR2 YYREEE (reference sequence). In nucleotides, the CDR3 is TGTGCCAGCAGCCATGAGTGGCAGGGTCTCCCTGAAGCTTTCTTT. Its protein is CASSHEWQGLPEAFF.

The chain employs TRBV25-1 and TRBJ1-2; TRBD1 matches at 9 bases. This CDR3 is built from 16 residues. After removal of 1 base from V and 8 bases from J, the junction contained 11 bases not matched to a gene. The germline V gene has CDR1 MGHDK and CDR2 SYGVNS. Here the CDR3 DNA reads TGTGCCAGCAGTGAATCCCGACCCGGGACAGGGAACGGCTACACCTTC. Protein product: CASSESRPGTGNGYTF.

This clone appeared a single time. V gene TRBV6-1 combines with J gene TRBJ2-3; 7 bases are a match to TRBD2. The J segment lost 1 base and the V segment lost 0 bases, leaving 4 bases of the junction unmatched. Germline V gene sequence: CDR1 MNHNS, CDR2 SASEGT. The CDR3 length is 16 residues. CDR3 residues: CASSEASGAGTDTQYF. DNA of the CDR3: TGTGCCAGCAGTGAAGCGAGCGGGGCGGGCACAGATACGCAGTATTTT.

This clone occurred once. The chain is built from TRBV3-1 (or the pseudogene TRBV3-2) and TRBJ2-2; 9 bases are shared with TRBD1. The CDR3 runs 15 residues. V lost 1 base and J lost 6; bases outside the gene matches: 3. The germline V gene has CDR1 LGHDT and CDR2 YNNKEL (reference sequence). Written as DNA, the CDR3 is TGTGCCAGCAGCCAAGGGACAGGGGTGGCCGGGGAGCTGTTTTTT. This codes for CASSQGTGVAGELFF.

This clone was observed once. The rearrangement joins TRBV7-9 to TRBJ1-2, with 7 bases aligning to TRBD1. This CDR3 contains 15 residues. With 5 bases clipped from V and 4 bases from J, the junction kept 10 bases outside the gene matches. Germline-derived CDR1 and CDR2 are SEHNR and FQNEAQ (reference sequence). The CDR3 reads CASSPDREKIYGYTF. DNA of the CDR3: TGTGCCAGCAGCCCAGACAGGGAAAAGATCTATGGCTACACCTTC.